This T cell receptor (beta chain) was identified in a study of blood T cell repertoires in COVID-19. About the research overall: T cells, B-cell-depleted T cells, or PBMCs supplied cDNA or gDNA.

Measured with immunoSEQ multiplex PCR; TCRdb has only the in-frame clones, and not every one. The sample carries about 490,000 clones, 75% to 90% recorded once. The CDR3 has 13 amino acids. The germline CDR1 and CDR2 sequences are SGDLS and YYNGEE. V lost 10 bases, J lost 6 bases, and 16 bases lay in between. V usage is TRBV9 and J usage is TRBJ1-4, with D unresolved. The origin of this receptor is a human donor in a cohort sampled during active COVID-19. Sequenced input: peripheral blood. The CDR3 loop reads CALKGRRDEKLFF. The CDR3 bases are TGTGCCTTAAAGGGCAGGAGGGATGAAAAACTGTTTTTT.